Sequencing of this T cell receptor (beta chain) was carried out in a study of blood T cell repertoires in COVID-19. In the study overall: The analysed material was cDNA or gDNA that came from T cells, B-cell-depleted T cells, or PBMCs.

Clones were sequenced by immunoSEQ multiplex PCR, and TCRdb holds only the in-frame ones, with some missing. Among under 400,000 clones listed, over 75% were seen once. The CDR3 extends over 15 amino acids. The V end was cut by 9 bases, the J end by 0 bases, with 16 bases between. The germline V gene has CDR1 LNHDA and CDR2 SQIVND (reference sequence). Everyone who took part was roughly 18 to 89 years old, and they came from some 23 US areas. The genes are TRBV19 and TRBJ2-3; TRBD1 might be the D (6 bases). Specimen: PBMCs or T cells enriched from blood (not recorded which). The sequence derives from a man between 35 and 55 years old in a cohort exposed to, infected with or recovered from COVID-19 (not recorded which). The CDR3 DNA reads as TGTGCCAGCCAAGAGAGGGGGTTTAGCACAGATACGCAGTATTTT. It codes for CASQERGFSTDTQYF.